Reported below is one T cell receptor beta chain. No antigen is known for it. In each case, RNA was isolated and then reverse transcribed into cDNA as the sequencing template. Sequencing was performed with immunoSEQ multiplex PCR; in TCRdb, only in-frame clones are kept and a portion is missing. Seen here are around 2,000 clones, approximately 80% observed once, and the top ten hold approximately 7%. V dropped 4 bases and J dropped 5 bases, with 24 bases sitting between them. Germline V gives CDR1 SQVTM, CDR2 ANQGSEA. The CDR3 covers 18 residues. The sample belongs to a study of CD8+ T cells in alopecia areata. The study, taken as a whole, reports: Scalp samples also yield sequences from resident alphabeta T cells of normal skin. Tofacitinib did not eliminate many expanded lesional clones from scalp or blood.

Treatment given: oral pan-JAK inhibitor, 5-10 mg twice daily. Researchers took lesional scalp punch biopsies and peripheral blood from people who were alopecia areata patients. The sequence was collected from a human donor with alopecia areata. Sequencing was performed on skin, taken between weeks 44 and 45, from a patient treated with tofacitinib. The chain employs TRBV29-1 and TRBJ2-6, with D maybe TRBD2 (6 bases). CDR3 sequence: CSVAEELAYKGRANVLTF. For the CDR3, the DNA is TGCAGCGTTGCGGAAGAACTAGCATACAAAGGTCGGGCCAACGTCCTGACTTTC.